The next 14 T cell receptor beta chains were all read from a single sample in a study of blood T cell repertoires in COVID-19. The data were produced by immunoSEQ multiplex PCR, yet TCRdb's version contains in-frame clones alone and is incomplete. The sample carries roughly 70,000 clones, 80% to 90% recorded once. The material sequenced was peripheral blood. Receptors were obtained from a man aged 45-65 years with active COVID-19.

The rearrangement links TRBV7-2 to TRBJ1-2; tentatively, D is TRBD1 (5 bases). CDR3 length: 13 residues. The ends were cut back, 6 bases at V and 0 bases at J, with 8 bases in the middle. In germline, CDR1 is SGHTA, CDR2 FQGNSA. The CDR3 loop is CASSDRANYGYTF. DNA of the CDR3: TGTGCCAGCAGTGACAGAGCTAACTATGGCTACACCTTC.

This clone has more than one count but fewer than ten. The DNA for the CDR3 is TGTGCCAGCAGACTAACAGGGGAAGGTGAGCAGTTCTTC. This gives the protein CASRLTGEGEQFF. V is TRBV6-5 and J is TRBJ2-1; 7 bases agree with TRBD1. The junction had 8 bases not matched to a gene; V was cut back by 6 bases and J by 9 bases. Germline assignment: CDR1 MNHEY and CDR2 SVGAGI. The length of the CDR3 is 13 residues.

The chain couples TRBV9 to TRBJ1-4; maybe TRBD1 (6 bases). In germline, CDR1 is SGDLS, CDR2 YYNGEE. CDR3 size: 14 residues. V shed 1 base and J shed 5 bases, with 9 bases lying between them. CDR3 in DNA: TGTGCCAGCAGCGTATCAGGGACAAATGAAAAACTGTTTTTT. It specifies CASSVSGTNEKLFF. The full variable domain, in which reference TRBV9 and TRBJ1-4 provide the parts outside the CDR3, is DSGVTQTPKHLITATGQRVTLRCSPRSGDLSVYWYQQSLDQGLQFLIQYYNGEERAKGNILERFSAQQFPDLHSELNLSSLELGDSALYFCASSVSGTNEKLFFGSGTQLSVL.

The chain links TRBV30 to TRBJ1-5; TRBD1 matches at 8 bases. The length of the CDR3 is 13 residues. Germline CDR1 GTSNPN, CDR2 SVGIG (reference sequence). The ends lost 5 bases at V and 5 bases at J; junction bases unmatched: 5. CDR3 loop: CAWDTGGHQPQHF. Written as DNA, the CDR3 is TGTGCCTGGGATACAGGGGGGCATCAGCCCCAGCATTTT.

In nucleotides, the CDR3 is TGCGCCAGCAGCCTCCCAGCGGGGAAGCAGTTCTTC. Translating gives CASSLPAGKQFF. This chain joins TRBV4-1 and TRBJ2-1; 7 positions match TRBD2. The CDR3 is made up of 12 amino acids. In germline, CDR1 is MGHRA, CDR2 YSYEKL. The trim removed 4 bases at V and 11 bases at J, leaving 5 bases unmatched.

The chain links TRBV7-9 to TRBJ1-2, with D uncertain. Germline V gene sequence: CDR1 SEHNR, CDR2 FQNEAQ (reference sequence). CDR3 size: 15 residues. V gave up 5 bases and J gave up 4 bases, with 17 bases separating them. The CDR3 sequence is CASSPSGGTFYGYTF. Written as DNA, the CDR3 is TGTGCCAGCAGCCCGTCAGGTGGAACCTTCTATGGCTACACCTTC.

This clone came up once. The rearrangement links TRBV7-6 to TRBJ1-1, with D perhaps TRBD1 (6 bases). Trimming removed 5 bases at V and 2 bases at J, with 18 bases between. The CDR3 has 16 amino acids. The germline V gene has CDR1 SGHVS and CDR2 FNYEAQ. CDR3 in amino acids: CASSVIWGGANTEAFF. In DNA form, the CDR3 reads TGTGCCAGCAGCGTTATTTGGGGGGGGGCCAACACTGAAGCTTTCTTT. Drawing the rest from reference TRBV7-6 and TRBJ1-1, the complete variable domain is GAGVSQSPRYKVTKRGQDVALRCDPISGHVSLYWYRQALGQGPEFLTYFNYEAQQDKSGLPNDRFSAERPEGSISTLTIQRTEQRDSAMYRCASSVIWGGANTEAFFGQGTRLTVV.

The gene calls are TRBV5-1 and TRBJ2-7, with TRBD1 matching over 7 bases. V shed 7 bases, J shed 4 bases, and the junction held 14 bases outside the gene matches. The V gene's germline CDR1 is SGHRS and CDR2 YFSETQ. The CDR3 consists of 15 residues. CDR3 protein: CASGPGTGVSYEQYF. DNA for the CDR3: TGCGCCAGCGGTCCCGGCACAGGGGTTTCGTACGAGCAGTACTTC.

This clone showed up just a few times. The rearrangement links TRBV2 to TRBJ2-1, with TRBD2 matching 8 bases. V lost 4 bases, J lost 6 bases, and 14 bases stayed unmatched. Germline-derived CDR1 and CDR2 are SNHLY and FYNNEI. The CDR3 length is 17 residues. Here the CDR3 DNA reads TGTGCCAGCAGTGTTTCACAGGGAGCGGGAGAGGGCAATGAGCAGTTCTTC. Amino acids: CASSVSQGAGEGNEQFF.

The rearrangement joins TRBV19 to TRBJ2-7; 7 nucleotides align to TRBD1. This CDR3 region has 12 residues. Germline-derived CDR1 and CDR2 are LNHDA and SQIVND (reference sequence). V shed 3 bases, J shed 5 bases, and the junction held 1 base outside the gene matches. The CDR3 region is CASSIRGNEQYF. The CDR3 nucleotides read TGTGCCAGTAGTATCAGGGGGAACGAGCAGTACTTC.

This chain connects TRBV28 to TRBJ2-3; D is possibly TRBD1 (6 bases). V was clipped by 7 bases and J by 4 bases, with 18 bases between them. The CDR3 is 15 residues long. Germline V gene lookup returns CDR1 MDHEN and CDR2 SYDVKM. In nucleotides, the CDR3 is TGTGCCAGCACCGCTGGGGCAGGGGTAGCAGATACGCAGTATTTT. Translated: CASTAGAGVADTQYF.

The gene calls are TRBV5-4 and TRBJ2-5, with a possible D match to TRBD1 (5 bases). The CDR3 is 13 amino acids. Germline-derived CDR1 and CDR2 are SGHNT and YYREEE (reference sequence). The germline V and J ends were trimmed by 2 bases and 4 bases, with 9 bases remaining between them. The CDR3 DNA reads as TGTGCCAGCAGCTTAGGGGTTGGAGAGACCCAGTACTTC. Translated: CASSLGVGETQYF.

This chain joins TRBV7-2 and TRBJ1-2; TRBD1 matches at 12 bases. V lost 1 base, J lost 7 bases, and 4 bases stayed unmatched. This CDR3 contains 15 residues. Germline V gives CDR1 SGHTA, CDR2 FQGNSA. This CDR3 reads CASSLGGTGGIGYTF. CDR3 DNA: TGTGCCAGCAGCTTAGGGGGGACAGGGGGCATTGGCTACACCTTC.

The chain combines TRBV10-2 with TRBJ2-1; a weak D match, TRBD2 (6 bases). Germline values: CDR1 WSHSY, CDR2 SAAADI. The V end lost 9 bases, the J end lost 8 bases, and 17 bases lay between the germline ends. The CDR3 has 13 amino acids. The DNA for the CDR3 is TGCGCCAGTCGGACTACGGGGACGGATGAGCAGTTCTTC. It translates to CASRTTGTDEQFF.